The 18 T cell receptor beta chains reported below all come from one sample, sequenced in a study of cytomegalovirus exposure and HLA in healthy donors. Some clones are missing from TCRdb's copy, which holds only in-frame ones; the method was immunoSEQ multiplex PCR. This sample has some 350,000 clones, with approximately 90% found just once. Sequencing was done on a sample of PBMCs. All receptors derive from a woman in her 30s in good health and CMV-seropositive.

The chain has TRBV11-2 and TRBJ2-1, with D unclear. The germline V gene has CDR1 SGHAT and CDR2 FQNNGV. The CDR3 is 15 amino acids. The V and J ends lost 1 base and 0 bases respectively, with 7 bases between them. The CDR3 region is CASSLVPSSYNEQFF. CDR3 coding DNA: TGTGCCAGCAGCTTAGTTCCTAGCTCCTACAATGAGCAGTTCTTC.

V and J are TRBV27 and TRBJ1-2; D not resolved. V was clipped by 6 bases and J by 1 base, with 9 bases between them. CDR1 and CDR2 (germline): MNHEY, SMNVEV (reference sequence). The length of the CDR3 is 13 residues. The CDR3 nucleotides read TGTGCCAGCAGCGTCCAGATTAACTATGGCTACACCTTC. Amino acids: CASSVQINYGYTF.

The chain employs TRBV9 and TRBJ1-2, with D tentatively TRBD1 (6 bases). CDR3 length: 15 residues. Germline V gives CDR1 SGDLS, CDR2 YYNGEE. V lost 6 bases to trimming and J lost 2 bases, with 17 bases between them. The CDR3 reads CASTFVATGNYGYTF. Written as DNA, the CDR3 is TGTGCCAGCACCTTCGTAGCAACAGGGAACTATGGCTACACCTTC.

The chain has TRBV5-1 and TRBJ2-3, with D possibly matching TRBD2 (6 bases). CDR1 and CDR2 from the germline V gene are SGHRS and YFSETQ. This CDR3 contains 15 residues. V was trimmed by 0 bases and J by 1 base, leaving 9 bases between them. The DNA of the CDR3 is TGCGCCAGCAGCTTGGAACAGCGGGGCACAGATACGCAGTATTTT. Protein sequence: CASSLEQRGTDTQYF.

This clone was counted only a few times. The chain joins TRBV11-2 to TRBJ1-3; TRBD1 matches 8 bases. Germline V gene lookup returns CDR1 SGHAT and CDR2 FQNNGV. V dropped 5 bases and J dropped 7; count of bases not matched to a gene: 10. The CDR3 length is 15 residues. The CDR3 here is CASSHRTGKINTIYF. The CDR3 DNA follows: TGTGCCAGCAGCCACCGGACAGGGAAGATCAACACCATATATTTT.

The chain has TRBV7-9 and TRBJ2-5; no clear D. V was pared by 4 bases and J by 0 bases, with 9 bases between. This CDR3 is 14 amino acids long. Germline V gene sequence: CDR1 SEHNR, CDR2 FQNEAQ (reference sequence). CDR3 sequence: CASSYTKYQETQYF. The CDR3 DNA follows: TGTGCCAGCAGCTATACAAAGTACCAAGAGACCCAGTACTTC. Filled out from reference TRBV7-9 and TRBJ2-5, the complete variable domain reads DTGVSQNPRHKITKRGQNVTFRCDPISEHNRLYWYRQTLGQGPEFLTYFQNEAQLEKSRLLSDRFSAERPKGSFSTLEIQRTEQGDSAMYLCASSYTKYQETQYFGPGTRLLVL.

This sequence joins TRBV28 and TRBJ1-4; D remains unclear. Germline V gene sequence: CDR1 MDHEN, CDR2 SYDVKM. The length of the CDR3 is 12 residues. V lost 3 bases, J lost 8 bases, and 7 bases lay in between. This CDR3 is CASSFRGEKLFF. Here the CDR3 DNA reads TGTGCCAGCAGTTTCCGAGGGGAAAAACTGTTTTTT.

V usage is TRBV30 and J usage is TRBJ2-7; D is ambiguous. V lost 4 bases and J lost 1, with 8 bases in between. From germline, CDR1 is GTSNPN and CDR2 SVGIG (reference sequence). There are 12 residues in the CDR3. CDR3 coding DNA: TGTGCCTGGACCGTCGGGTCCTACGAGCAGTACTTC. Its translation is CAWTVGSYEQYF.

The V call is TRBV7-6, the J call TRBJ2-2; no definite D call. Trimming removed 6 bases at V and 1 base at J, with 12 bases between. The CDR3 runs 15 residues. Per germline, CDR1 SGHVS and CDR2 FNYEAQ. This chain's CDR3 is CASSQKTMNTGELFF. In DNA form, the CDR3 reads TGTGCCAGCAGTCAAAAGACGATGAACACCGGGGAGCTGTTTTTT.

The J gene is TRBJ2-1, the V gene TRBV29-1, with D unclear. The germline V gene encodes CDR1 SQVTM and CDR2 ANQGSEA. The CDR3 sequence is 16 residues long. V shed 2 bases and J shed 4 bases, with 18 bases lying between them. The CDR3 nucleotides read TGCAGCGTTGAAAGGTTCCGAACCAGTCGGTACAATGAGCAGTTCTTC. Amino acids: CSVERFRTSRYNEQFF.

This clone was recorded a few times. The chain links TRBV7-3 to TRBJ1-1; D gene ambiguous. The CDR3 is 13 amino acids. V lost 0 bases to trimming and J lost 6 bases, with 8 bases between them. Germline loops: CDR1 SGHTA, CDR2 FQGTGA. The CDR3 nucleotides are TGTGCCAGCAGCTTAACGACGGGAGCTGAAGCTTTCTTT. Amino acids: CASSLTTGAEAFF. Together with reference TRBV7-3 and TRBJ1-1, the CDR3 gives the full variable domain: GAGVSQTPSNKVTEKGKYVELRCDPISGHTALYWYRQSLGQGPEFLIYFQGTGAADDSGLPNDRFFAVRPEGSVSTLKIQRTERGDSAVYLCASSLTTGAEAFFGQGTRLTVV.

The sample holds one count of this clone. The sample holds other DNA sequences that translate to the same CDR3. The chain links TRBV5-1 to TRBJ2-3; no definite D call. With 4 bases removed from V and 5 bases from J, the gap between germline ends came to 11 bases. The CDR3 spans 13 residues. Germline V gene data show CDR1 as SGHRS and CDR2 as YFSETQ. The CDR3 DNA is TGCGCCAGCAGCCCGACGAGTGGAGATACGCAGTATTTT. The encoded protein is CASSPTSGDTQYF.

The V call is TRBV5-6, the J call TRBJ1-2; D is possibly TRBD1 (5 bases). Germline assignment: CDR1 SGHDT and CDR2 YYEEEE. The CDR3 consists of 17 residues. V was cut by 0 bases and J by 3 bases, with 18 bases left in between. The CDR3 reads CASSLVSPPRDYYGYTF. In DNA, the CDR3 is TGTGCCAGCAGCTTGGTATCCCCTCCCCGGGACTACTATGGCTACACCTTC.

The V gene is TRBV13, the J gene TRBJ1-6, with unresolved D. Germline values: CDR1 PRHDT, CDR2 FYEKMQ (reference sequence). The CDR3 consists of 14 residues. The V and J ends lost 1 base and 7 bases respectively, with 8 bases between them. The CDR3, as DNA: TGTGCCAGCAGCTTAGCCCCAGCAAATTCACCCCTCCACTTT. Protein: CASSLAPANSPLHF. Complete variable domain (other parts from reference TRBV13 and TRBJ1-6): AAGVIQSPRHLIKEKRETATLKCYPIPRHDTVYWYQQGPGQDPQFLISFYEKMQSDKGSIPDRFSAQQFSDYHSELNMSSLELGDSALYFCASSLAPANSPLHFGNGTRLTVT.

The chain is built from TRBV6-1 and TRBJ2-5; weak D call: TRBD2 (5 bases). This CDR3 has 13 amino acids. Trimming removed 4 bases from V and 2 bases from J, with 8 bases in between. Germline values: CDR1 MNHNS, CDR2 SASEGT. CDR3 sequence: CASSGTGQETQYF. CDR3 DNA: TGTGCCAGCAGTGGGACTGGGCAAGAGACCCAGTACTTC.

The rearrangement uses TRBV4-3 and TRBJ2-3; no reliable D call. The CDR3 sequence is 15 residues long. The V and J ends lost 0 bases and 4 bases respectively, with 11 bases between them. The germline gives CDR1 LGHNA, CDR2 YSLEER. The CDR3 here is CASSQEPVGSDTQYF. The CDR3 DNA sequence: TGCGCCAGCAGCCAAGAGCCGGTGGGGTCAGATACGCAGTATTTT.

The genes are TRBV7-8 and TRBJ2-1; TRBD2 matches 8 bases. CDR1 and CDR2 (germline): SGHVS, FQNEAQ. V lost 4 bases to trimming and J lost 5 bases; unmatched junction nucleotides: 7. CDR3 length: 15 residues. CDR3 DNA: TGTGCCAGCAGCTCCCCAAGCGGGGGCCACAATGAGCAGTTCTTC. Translated: CASSSPSGGHNEQFF.

V usage is TRBV7-9 and J usage is TRBJ1-1; possible D gene TRBD1, 5 bases. Trimming shortened V by 2 bases and J by 11 bases, and 21 bases separated the two germline ends. This CDR3 is built from 15 residues. Germline CDR1 reads SEHNR; CDR2 reads FQNEAQ (reference sequence). CDR3 sequence reads: CASSLTVDSTLAAFF. In DNA, the CDR3 is TGTGCCAGCAGCTTAACGGTAGACAGTACCTTGGCGGCTTTCTTT.